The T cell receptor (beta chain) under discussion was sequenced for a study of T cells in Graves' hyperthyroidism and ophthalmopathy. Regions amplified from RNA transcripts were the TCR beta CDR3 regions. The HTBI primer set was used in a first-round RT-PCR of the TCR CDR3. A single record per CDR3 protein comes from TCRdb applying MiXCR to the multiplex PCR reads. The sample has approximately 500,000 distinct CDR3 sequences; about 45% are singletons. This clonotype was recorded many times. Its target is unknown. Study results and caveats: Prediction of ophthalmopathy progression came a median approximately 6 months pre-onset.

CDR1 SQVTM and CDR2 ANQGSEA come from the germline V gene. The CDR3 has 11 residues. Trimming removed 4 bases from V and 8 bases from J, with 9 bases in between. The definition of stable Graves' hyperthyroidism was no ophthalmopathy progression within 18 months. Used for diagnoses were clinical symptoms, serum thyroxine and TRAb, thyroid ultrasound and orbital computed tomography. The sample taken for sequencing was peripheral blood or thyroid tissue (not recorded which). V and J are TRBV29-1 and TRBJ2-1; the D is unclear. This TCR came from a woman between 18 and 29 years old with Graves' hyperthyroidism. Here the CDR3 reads CSVAATHEQFF. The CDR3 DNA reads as TGCAGCGTTGCCGCGACGCATGAGCAGTTCTTC.